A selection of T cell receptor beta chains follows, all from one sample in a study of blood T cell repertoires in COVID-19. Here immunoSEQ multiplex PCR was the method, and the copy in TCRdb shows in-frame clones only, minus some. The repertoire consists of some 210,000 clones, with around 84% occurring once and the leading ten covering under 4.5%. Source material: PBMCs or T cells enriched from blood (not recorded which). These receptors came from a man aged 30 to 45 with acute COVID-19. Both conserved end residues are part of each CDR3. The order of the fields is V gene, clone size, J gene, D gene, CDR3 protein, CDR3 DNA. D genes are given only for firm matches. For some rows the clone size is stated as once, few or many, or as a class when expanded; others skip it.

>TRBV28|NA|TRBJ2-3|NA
CASSSTLPGHNTDTQYF
TGTGCCAGCAGTTCCACCTTGCCGGGACACAACACAGATACGCAGTATTTT
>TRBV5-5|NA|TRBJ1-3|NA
CASSLYLGVRGNTIYF
TGTGCCAGCAGCTTGTACCTGGGAGTGCGTGGAAACACCATATATTTT
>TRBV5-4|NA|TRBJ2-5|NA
CASSWGDYQETQYF
TGTGCCAGCAGCTGGGGGGACTACCAAGAGACCCAGTACTTC
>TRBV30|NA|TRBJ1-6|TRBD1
CAWSPPTGVSSPLHF
TGTGCCTGGAGTCCCCCGACAGGGGTGAGTTCACCCCTCCACTTT
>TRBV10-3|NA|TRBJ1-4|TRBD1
CAISAHRGRGEKLFF
TGTGCCATCAGTGCTCACAGGGGGAGAGGGGAAAAACTGTTTTTT
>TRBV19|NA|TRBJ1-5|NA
CASSKGFFNQPQHF
TGTGCCAGTAGTAAGGGGTTTTTCAATCAGCCCCAGCATTTT
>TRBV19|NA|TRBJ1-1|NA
CASSNGGRRGGPNTEAFF
TGTGCCAGTAGTAACGGAGGGCGGAGGGGAGGACCGAACACTGAAGCTTTCTTT
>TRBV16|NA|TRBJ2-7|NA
CASSQSTGEAYEQYF
TGTGCCAGCAGCCAATCAACAGGGGAGGCCTACGAGCAGTACTTC
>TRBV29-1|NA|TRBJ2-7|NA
CSVETVYEQYF
TGCAGCGTTGAAACGGTCTACGAGCAGTACTTC
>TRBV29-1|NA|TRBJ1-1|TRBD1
CSGQGGKNTEAFF
TGCAGCGGACAGGGGGGCAAGAACACTGAAGCTTTCTTT
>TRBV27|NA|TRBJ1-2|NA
CASSLFAEAGYTF
TGTGCCAGCAGTTTATTCGCCGAGGCAGGCTACACCTTC
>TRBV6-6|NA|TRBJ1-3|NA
CASSYSRVPGNTIYF
TGTGCCAGCAGTTACAGCAGGGTACCTGGAAACACCATATATTTT
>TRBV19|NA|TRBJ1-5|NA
CASNDPGRVNQPQHF
TGTGCCAGTAACGACCCCGGCAGGGTCAATCAGCCCCAGCATTTT
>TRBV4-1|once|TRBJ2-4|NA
CASSQEEGSKNIQYF
TGCGCCAGCAGCCAAGAGGAGGGCTCCAAAAACATTCAGTACTTC
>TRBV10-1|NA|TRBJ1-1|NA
CASSESSGGTEAFF
TGCGCCAGCAGTGAATCTTCGGGGGGCACTGAAGCTTTCTTT